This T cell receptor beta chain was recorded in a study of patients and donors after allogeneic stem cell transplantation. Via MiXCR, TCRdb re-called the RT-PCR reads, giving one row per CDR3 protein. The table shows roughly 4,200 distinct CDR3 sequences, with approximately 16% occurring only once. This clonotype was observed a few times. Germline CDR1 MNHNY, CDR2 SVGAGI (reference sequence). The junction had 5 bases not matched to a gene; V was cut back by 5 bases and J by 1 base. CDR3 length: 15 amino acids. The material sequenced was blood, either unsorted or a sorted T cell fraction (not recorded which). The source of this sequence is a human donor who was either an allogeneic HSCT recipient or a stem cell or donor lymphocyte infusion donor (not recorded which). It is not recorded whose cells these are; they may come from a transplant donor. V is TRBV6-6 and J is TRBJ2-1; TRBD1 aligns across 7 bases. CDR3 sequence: CASSPGTESYNEQFF. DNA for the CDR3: TGTGCCAGCAGTCCAGGGACAGAATCCTACAATGAGCAGTTCTTC.